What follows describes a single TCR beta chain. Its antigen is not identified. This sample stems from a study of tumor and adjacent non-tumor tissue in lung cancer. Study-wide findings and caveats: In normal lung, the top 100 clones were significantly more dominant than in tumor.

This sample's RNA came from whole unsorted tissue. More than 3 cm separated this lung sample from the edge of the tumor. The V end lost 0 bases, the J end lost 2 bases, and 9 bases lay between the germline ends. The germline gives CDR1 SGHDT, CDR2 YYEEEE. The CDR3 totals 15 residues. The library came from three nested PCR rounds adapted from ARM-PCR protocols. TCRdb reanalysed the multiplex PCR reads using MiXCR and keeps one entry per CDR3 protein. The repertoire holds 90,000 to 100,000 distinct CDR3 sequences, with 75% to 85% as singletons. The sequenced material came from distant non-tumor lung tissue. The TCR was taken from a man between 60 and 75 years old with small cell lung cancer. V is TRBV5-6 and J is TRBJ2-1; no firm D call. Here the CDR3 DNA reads TGTGCCAGCAGCTTGGCCGGAGAGGCCTACAATGAGCAGTTCTTC. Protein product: CASSLAGEAYNEQFF.